This TCR beta chain was sequenced for a study of cytomegalovirus exposure and HLA in healthy donors. Turning to the study itself: Of roughly 360 genotyped donors, 81% grouped in the Caucasian-associated ancestry cluster. Findings and caveats of the study: In a later analysis, at a false discovery rate of 0.05, roughly 18,000 TCR beta sequences were associated with HLA alleles. Specific recognition of CMV antigens was confirmed in vitro for three chains (all CMV-associated). For most TCR beta V segments, an earlier analysis put the productive rate at about 87% or about 30% of the time.

The PCR employed 60 Vbeta primers together with 13 Jbeta primers. The data were produced by immunoSEQ multiplex PCR, yet TCRdb's version contains in-frame clones alone and is incomplete. This sample has about 200,000 clones; approximately 82% occur once, and the top ten carry around 3.9%. V gave up 1 base and J gave up 0 bases, with 10 bases separating them. This CDR3 is built from 16 residues. Germline V CDR1 and CDR2: SGHTA, FQGTGA. This clone was seen just once. As yet, its antigen is unknown. The receptor was isolated from a male donor in good health and CMV-seronegative. Sequenced input: PBMCs. The chain links TRBV7-3 to TRBJ2-1, with TRBD2 as a possible D gene (6 bases). CDR3 coding DNA: TGTGCCAGCAGCTTAAGCGGGACGAGCTCCTACAATGAGCAGTTCTTC. Translated, it gives CASSLSGTSSYNEQFF.